This TCR beta chain came from a study of a mutant IDH1 vaccine in newly diagnosed glioma. In the study overall: Patients, over weeks 1, 3, 5, 7, 11, 15, 19 and 23, received a total of eight vaccinations.

Time point meaning: week 11, during vaccination. Each dose of the vaccine consisted of 300 ug of mutant IDH1 20-mer peptide, with topical imiquimod. In regard to this clone: Its matching antigen is unknown.

Assay: immunoSEQ multiplex PCR; the TCRdb copy retains only in-frame clones and omits some. The repertoire holds 30,000 to 45,000 clones, with about four fifths as singletons. The CDR3 is made up of 14 amino acids. Deletions cut 0 bases from V and 12 bases from J, with 16 bases between. Germline assignment: CDR1 SGHRS and CDR2 YFSETQ. The sequenced sample was peripheral blood mononuclear cells (PBMCs), obtained from a glioma patient whose treatment included an IDH1 peptide vaccine. The chain is built from TRBV5-1 and TRBJ2-1; a weak D match, TRBD2 (6 bases). The sequence was obtained from a woman aged 25 to 39 with glioma. Some clones in this sample may be carry-over from other donors' samples. The CDR3 loop reads CASSLAASDIGQFF. The CDR3 DNA sequence: TGCGCCAGCAGCTTGGCCGCTAGCGATATAGGGCAGTTCTTC.